This TCR beta chain was observed in a study of blood T cells in healthy people across ages. Turning to the study itself: Per two T cells, about one barcoded beta molecule was captured through template switching. Study-level findings and limits: Older age went with lower TCR beta diversity per million T cells, in a roughly linear way.

Per sample, extraction of total RNA gave at least 5.5 micrograms in every case. As to this clonotype: Its target is unknown.

For the second PCR, which ran for roughly 7 to 11 cycles, a sample-barcoded 5' primer and a J-beta primer mix were used. TCRdb ran MiXCR on the 5' RACE reads and lists one entry per CDR3 protein. Counted here are over 750,000 distinct CDR3 sequences, 25% occurring once; the ten biggest clones make up 8% to 10%. These data also featured in a second study, about T cells of mothers and their children. That report notes: During the second PCR, the M1S primer introduced sample barcodes along with 2-4 random nucleotides.

The sequenced material came from blood. The TCR was taken from a boy younger than 18 in good health.

The CDR3 reads CASRSQAVGGENEQFF. In DNA form, the CDR3 reads TGTGCCAGCAGGTCCCAAGCAGTGGGTGGGGAGAATGAGCAGTTCTTC. J is TRBJ2-1 and V is TRBV28; TRBD2 is a possible D gene (5 bases). In germline, CDR1 is MDHEN, CDR2 SYDVKM. V lost 6 bases, J lost 7 bases, and 22 bases lay in between. This CDR3 spans 16 amino acids.